This TCR beta chain was sequenced for a study of monozygotic twins with inflammatory bowel disease (dated by TCRdb to about 2019). Describing the broader study: The full study comprised approximately 28 monozygotic twin pairs: nine German pairs (four IBD-concordant, five IBD-discordant) and 19 IBD-discordant Danish pairs. Each individual had, on average, about 151 000 unique TCRalpha sequences and 181 000 unique TCRbeta sequences available for analysis. The search for disease-associated traits relied mainly on comparing, within discordant pairs, IBD patients with their genetically identical healthy co-twins.

With respect to this clonotype: Which antigen it targets is not known.

The CDR3 numbers 14 residues from cysteine through phenylalanine. No DNA was logged. The germline V gene (reference sequence) yields DFQATT for CDR1 and SNEGSKA for CDR2. Receptor libraries were prepared by 5' RACE. Each TCR library was prepared from 3,000 to 4,000 ng of total RNA. cDNA was synthesized with SMARTScribe reverse transcriptase in eight separate reactions per sample. During cDNA synthesis, template switching introduced unique molecular identifiers that contained a 6-nucleotide sample barcode. Two nested PCRs of about 15 and 9 cycles amplified the TCRalpha and TCRbeta cDNA, and bead purification followed each PCR. Before amplification, the cDNA was treated with uracil DNA-glycosylase and purified using the QIAquick PCR purification kit. In the second PCR, Illumina TruSeq-compatible adapters and sample-specific barcodes were added. Library quality and concentration were checked on TapeStation and Qubit, and libraries were pooled at roughly 5.1 ng each. Pooled libraries were sequenced on an Illumina HiSeq2500 single-index Rapid Run with 2 x 100 bp reads and custom sequencing primers. Under the source paper's analysis protocol: UMI-based consensus assembly with MiGEC version 1.2.6 was used to correct PCR and sequencing errors. MiXCR version 2.1.1 handled V(D)J alignment, clonotype assembly and CDR3 extraction. To normalise gene usage, clonotype sharing and MAIT/NKT TCR abundance, the top 1000, 10 000 and 20 000 clonotypes in each sample were analysed. After downsampling to 27 000 UMIs, diversity was calculated as the inverse Simpson index using the vegan R package. Paired Mann-Whitney U tests on discordant twin pairs were used, with Benjamini-Hochberg multiple-testing correction. TCRdb reprocessed the reads and lists each CDR3 protein sequence as a single entry, with no DNA. TCRdb, rather than the study authors, made the V and J calls. This sample's records show approximately 300,000 distinct CDR3 sequences. The ten largest clonotypes hold approximately 5.4% of the sample.

What the authors observed across the whole study: The results gave no support for a single strong signal or clonotype linked to IBD. Because patients received different immunosuppressive treatments, the repertoires may have picked up extra background noise and variability between individuals. The analysis was unable to tell different T cell subtypes apart. Concordant and discordant twins showed no difference in repertoire similarity, possibly because of limited statistical power. IBD patients had lower TCRbeta repertoire diversity, measured by the inverse Simpson index, than their healthy co-twins. Compared with healthy twins, IBD patients shared fewer clonotypes with other individuals, and the difference was most pronounced in patients with signs of disease activity.

From each donor, an approximately 2.5 ml peripheral blood sample was collected into PAXgene tubes and kept at -80 degrees C. Without T cell sorting, total RNA was isolated from whole blood using the PAXgene blood miRNA kit on an automated QIAcube. Peripheral blood from monozygotic twin pairs who were concordant or discordant for inflammatory bowel disease underwent deep TCRalpha and TCRbeta repertoire profiling using unique molecular barcoding. Smoking habits were recorded for all twin pairs, with individuals classified as current, former or never smokers. The chain links TRBV20-1 with TRBJ1-1; TCRdb calls TRBD1, which cannot be checked without DNA. This TCR was recovered from a human donor with ulcerative colitis or Crohn's disease, or a healthy co-twin of an affected twin (not recorded which). The sequencing sample was made of blood. This receptor carries the CDR3 CSANIGGVSTEAFF.